The following is a T cell receptor beta chain sequence with its context. Its antigen is currently unknown. Sequenced by immunoSEQ multiplex PCR; TCRdb stores in-frame clones only, minus some. Among 77,000 or so clones listed, around 83% were seen once. The CDR3 covers 18 residues. Germline V gene lookup returns CDR1 SGHVS and CDR2 FQNEAQ. V lost 3 bases and J lost 3; bases outside the gene matches: 15. This sample was taken from a study of OX40 agonist ivuxolimab in advanced cancers. In the study overall: Administration of intravenous ivuxolimab to patients occurred every 2 weeks at 0.01 to 10 mg/kg. From about 23 to 85 years was the age range, with a mean of roughly 59 years, and 70% to 85% were male.

The study's findings and limits: Among the least clonally expanded were partial responders at 0.1-3.0 mg/kg. Clonal expansion was seen in CD4+ and CD8+ blood T cells by week 6 at 0.1 to 3.0 mg/kg.

This rearrangement joins TRBV7-8 to TRBJ2-7; 9 nucleotides align to TRBD2. The starting material was CD4+ or CD8+ T cells sorted from blood, obtained in a trial of the OX40 agonist ivuxolimab. The source of this sequence is an adult with an advanced solid tumor such as melanoma, head and neck, liver or kidney cancer. CDR3 residues: CASSFSIRATSGYYEQYF. CDR3 nucleotides: TGTGCCAGCAGCTTTAGCATTCGGGCGACTAGCGGCTACTACGAGCAGTACTTC.